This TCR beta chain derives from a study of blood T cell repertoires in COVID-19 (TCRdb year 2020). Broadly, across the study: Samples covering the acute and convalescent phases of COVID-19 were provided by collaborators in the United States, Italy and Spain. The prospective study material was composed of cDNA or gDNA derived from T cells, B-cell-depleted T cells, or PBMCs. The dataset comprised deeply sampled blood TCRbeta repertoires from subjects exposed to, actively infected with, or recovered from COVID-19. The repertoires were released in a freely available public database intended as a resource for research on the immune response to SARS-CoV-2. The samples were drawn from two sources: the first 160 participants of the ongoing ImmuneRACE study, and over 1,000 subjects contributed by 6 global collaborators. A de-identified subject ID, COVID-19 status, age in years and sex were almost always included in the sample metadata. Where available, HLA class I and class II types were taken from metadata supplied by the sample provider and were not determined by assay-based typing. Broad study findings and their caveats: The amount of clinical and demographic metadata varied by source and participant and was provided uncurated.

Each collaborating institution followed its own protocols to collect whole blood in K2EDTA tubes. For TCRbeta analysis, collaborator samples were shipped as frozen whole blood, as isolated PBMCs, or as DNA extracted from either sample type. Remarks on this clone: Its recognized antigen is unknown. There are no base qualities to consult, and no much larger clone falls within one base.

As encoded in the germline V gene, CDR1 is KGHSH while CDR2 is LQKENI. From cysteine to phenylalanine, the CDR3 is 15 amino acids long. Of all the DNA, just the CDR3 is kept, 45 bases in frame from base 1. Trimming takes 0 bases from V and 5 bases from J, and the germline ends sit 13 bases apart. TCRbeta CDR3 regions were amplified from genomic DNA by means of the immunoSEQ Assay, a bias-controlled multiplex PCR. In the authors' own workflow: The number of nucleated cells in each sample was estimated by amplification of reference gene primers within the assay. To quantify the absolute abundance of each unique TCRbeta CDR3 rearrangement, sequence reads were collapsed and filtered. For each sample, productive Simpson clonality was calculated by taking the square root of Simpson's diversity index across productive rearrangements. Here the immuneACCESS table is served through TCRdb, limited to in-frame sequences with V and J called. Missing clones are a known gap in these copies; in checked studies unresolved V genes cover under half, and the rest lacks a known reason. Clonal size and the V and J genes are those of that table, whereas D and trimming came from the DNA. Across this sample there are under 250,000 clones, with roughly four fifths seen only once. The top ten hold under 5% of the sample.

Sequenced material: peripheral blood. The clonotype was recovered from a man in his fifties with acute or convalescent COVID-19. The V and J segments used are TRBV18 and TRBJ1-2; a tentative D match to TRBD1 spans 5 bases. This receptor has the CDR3 CASSPPEGASYGYTF. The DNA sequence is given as TGTGCCAGCTCACCACCGGAAGGGGCATCGTATGGCTACACCTTC.